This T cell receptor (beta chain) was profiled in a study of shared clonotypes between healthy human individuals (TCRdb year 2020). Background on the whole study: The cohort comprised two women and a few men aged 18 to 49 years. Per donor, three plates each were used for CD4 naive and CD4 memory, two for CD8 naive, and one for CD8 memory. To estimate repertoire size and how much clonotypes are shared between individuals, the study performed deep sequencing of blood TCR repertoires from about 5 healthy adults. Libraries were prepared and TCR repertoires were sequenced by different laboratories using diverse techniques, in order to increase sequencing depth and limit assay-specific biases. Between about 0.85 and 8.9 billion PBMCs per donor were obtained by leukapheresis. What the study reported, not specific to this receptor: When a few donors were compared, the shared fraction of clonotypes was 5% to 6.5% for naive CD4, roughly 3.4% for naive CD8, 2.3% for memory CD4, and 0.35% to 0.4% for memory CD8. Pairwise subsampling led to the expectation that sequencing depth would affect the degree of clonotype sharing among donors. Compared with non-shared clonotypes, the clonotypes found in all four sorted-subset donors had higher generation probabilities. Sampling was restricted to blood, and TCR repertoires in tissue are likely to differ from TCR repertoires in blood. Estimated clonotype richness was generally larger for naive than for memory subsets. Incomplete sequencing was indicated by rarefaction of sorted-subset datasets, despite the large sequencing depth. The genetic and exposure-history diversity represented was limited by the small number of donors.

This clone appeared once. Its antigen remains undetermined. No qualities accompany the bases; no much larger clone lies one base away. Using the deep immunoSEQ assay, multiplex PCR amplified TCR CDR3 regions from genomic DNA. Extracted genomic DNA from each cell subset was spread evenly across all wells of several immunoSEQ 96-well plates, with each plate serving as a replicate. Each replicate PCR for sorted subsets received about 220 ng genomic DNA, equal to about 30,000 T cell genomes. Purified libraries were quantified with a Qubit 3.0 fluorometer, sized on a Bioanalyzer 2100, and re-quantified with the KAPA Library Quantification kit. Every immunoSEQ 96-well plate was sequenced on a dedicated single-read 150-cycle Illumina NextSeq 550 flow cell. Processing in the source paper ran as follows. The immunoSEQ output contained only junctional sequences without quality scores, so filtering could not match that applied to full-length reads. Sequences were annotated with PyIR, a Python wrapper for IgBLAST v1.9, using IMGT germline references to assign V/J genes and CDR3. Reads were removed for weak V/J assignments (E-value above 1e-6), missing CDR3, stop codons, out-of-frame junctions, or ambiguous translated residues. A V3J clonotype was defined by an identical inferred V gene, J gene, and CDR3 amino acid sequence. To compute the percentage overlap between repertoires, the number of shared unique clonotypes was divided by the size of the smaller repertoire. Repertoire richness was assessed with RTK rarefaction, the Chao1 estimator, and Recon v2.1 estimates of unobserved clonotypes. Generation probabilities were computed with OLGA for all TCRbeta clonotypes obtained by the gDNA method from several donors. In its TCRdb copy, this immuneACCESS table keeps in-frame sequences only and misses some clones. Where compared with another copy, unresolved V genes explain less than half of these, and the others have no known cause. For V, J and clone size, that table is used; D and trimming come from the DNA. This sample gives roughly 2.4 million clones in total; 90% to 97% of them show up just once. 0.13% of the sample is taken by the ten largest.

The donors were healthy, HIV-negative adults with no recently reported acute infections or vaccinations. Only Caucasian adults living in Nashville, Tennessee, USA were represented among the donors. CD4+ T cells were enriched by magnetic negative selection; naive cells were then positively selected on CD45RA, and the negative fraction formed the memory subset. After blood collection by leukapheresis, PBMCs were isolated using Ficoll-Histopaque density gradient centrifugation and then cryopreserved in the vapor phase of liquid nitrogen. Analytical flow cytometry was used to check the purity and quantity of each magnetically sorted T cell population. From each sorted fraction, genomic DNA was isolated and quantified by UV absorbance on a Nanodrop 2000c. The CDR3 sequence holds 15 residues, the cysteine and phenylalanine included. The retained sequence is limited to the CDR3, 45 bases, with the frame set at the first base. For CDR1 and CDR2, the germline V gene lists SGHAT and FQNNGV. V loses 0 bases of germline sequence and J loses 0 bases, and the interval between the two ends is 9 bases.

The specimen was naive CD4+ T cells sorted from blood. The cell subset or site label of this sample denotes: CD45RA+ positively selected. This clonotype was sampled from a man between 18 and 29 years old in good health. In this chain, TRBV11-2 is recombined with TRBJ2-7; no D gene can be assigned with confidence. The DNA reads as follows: TGTGCCAGCAGCTTAGAGCATTTGGGCTCCTACGAGCAGTACTTC. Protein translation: CASSLEHLGSYEQYF.